The T cell receptor (beta chain) under discussion was sequenced for a study of cytomegalovirus exposure and HLA in healthy donors. Looking at the study overall: A later analysis reported the approximately 120 validation repertoires used the same platform as the 500 to 800 first-cohort repertoires. Overall study results and limits: In vitro experiments confirmed that a few CMV-associated chains were specific for CMV antigens. Despite most TCR sequences being rare, some public TCRs occurred in many donors.

While the first cohort had 600 to 850 subjects, the donors belonged to the separate validation cohort of fewer than 150 subjects. CDR1 and CDR2 (germline): WSHSY, SAAADI. This CDR3 is 14 amino acids long. The V end lost 8 bases, the J end lost 6 bases, and 19 bases lay between the germline ends. Only in-frame clones appear in the TCRdb table, and some are missing; sequencing was by immunoSEQ multiplex PCR. Of 110,000 to 150,000 clones in the sample, approximately 84% were seen once. As to this clone: Its matching antigen is unknown.

Sequencing input: PBMCs. The V gene is TRBV10-2, the J gene TRBJ1-1, with no clear D. This sequence was found in a woman between 25 and 40 years old in good health and CMV-seronegative. The CDR3 loop is CASRIVQNEAEAFF. The DNA for the CDR3 is TGCGCCAGCCGTATCGTACAGAACGAAGCTGAAGCTTTCTTT.